Shown below are 16 T cell receptor beta chains from a single sample sequenced in a study of regulatory T cells in long-lasting Graves disease. The time point was: newly diagnosed GD, antithyroid drugs for less than 3 months. Extracted PBMC RNA gave rise to the TCR library. To make TCR beta libraries, researchers used iRepertoire HTBI primers and Arm-PCR of CDR3 regions. TCRdb reprocessed the multiplex PCR reads via MiXCR and lists one record per CDR3 protein. The sample consists of approximately 460,000 distinct CDR3 sequences, approximately 16% of them appearing once. This sample was shared with a second study, whose subject was T cells in Graves' hyperthyroidism and ophthalmopathy.

Specimen: peripheral blood mononuclear cells (PBMCs), collected at new diagnosis, from a patient treated with antithyroid drugs. These receptors were taken from a woman in her 30s with Graves disease.

This clonotype showed up many times. V gene TRBV5-6 combines with J gene TRBJ1-2, with D perhaps TRBD1 (5 bases). The CDR3 has 17 amino acids. The V end was cut by 6 bases, the J end by 1 base, with 22 bases between. CDR1 SGHDT and CDR2 YYEEEE come from the germline V gene. The CDR3 here is CASISGDLSRGNYGYTF. The CDR3 nucleotides are TGTGCCAGCATAAGTGGGGACCTCTCTCGAGGTAACTATGGCTACACCTTC.

The table lists this clonotype with many counts. J is TRBJ1-1 and V is TRBV11-2; unclear D gene. Germline CDR1 reads SGHAT; CDR2 reads FQNNGV. This CDR3 has 13 amino acids. V lost 3 bases and J lost 0, with 5 bases in between. The CDR3 region has the DNA TGTGCCAGCAGCTTGAGGATGAACACTGAAGCTTTCTTT. It translates to CASSLRMNTEAFF.

V and J are TRBV28 and TRBJ1-1; D remains unclear. Germline V CDR1 and CDR2: MDHEN, SYDVKM. The CDR3 has 17 amino acids. Between the trimmed V and J ends, which lost 1 base and 0 bases, there was a span of 15 bases. CDR3 sequence: CASSLFGPRDLNTEAFF. For the CDR3, the DNA is TGTGCCAGCAGTTTATTCGGGCCCCGGGATTTGAACACTGAAGCTTTCTTT.

This clonotype has ten or more counts. V and J are TRBV7-2 and TRBJ1-5; D remains ambiguous. Trimming removed 2 bases from V and 7 bases from J, with 15 bases in between. Germline V lookup: CDR1 SGHTA, CDR2 FQGNSA. This CDR3 is built from 15 residues. CDR3 residues: CASSLRRGSYQPQHF. The CDR3 nucleotides are TGTGCCAGCAGCTTAAGGAGAGGGTCGTACCAGCCCCAGCATTTT. The full variable domain, with the rest looked up from reference TRBV7-2 and TRBJ1-5, is GAGVSQSPSNKVTEKGKDVELRCDPISGHTALYWYRQSLGQGLEFLIYFQGNSAPDKSGLPSDRFSAERTGGSVSTLTIQRTQQEDSAVYLCASSLRRGSYQPQHFGDGTRLSIL.

The table lists this clonotype with many counts. J is TRBJ1-1 and V is TRBV20-1, with D maybe TRBD1 (5 bases). Germline V gene sequence: CDR1 DFQATT, CDR2 SNEGSKA (reference sequence). This CDR3 is 12 amino acids long. Trimming took off 5 bases at V and 2 bases at J, with 9 bases between the two ends. The CDR3 coding sequence is TGCAGTGCTGAAGACAGTAACACTGAAGCTTTCTTT. This sequence encodes CSAEDSNTEAFF.

This clonotype appeared a single time. The gene calls are TRBV7-3 and TRBJ2-7, with 14 bases that match TRBD2. CDR1 SGHTA and CDR2 FQGTGA come from the germline V gene. After removal of 5 bases from V and 7 bases from J, the junction contained 16 bases not matched to a gene. The CDR3 runs to 18 residues. The CDR3: CASSTPLPGLAGAREQYF. The CDR3 DNA reads as TGTGCCAGCAGCACTCCCCTCCCGGGACTAGCGGGAGCTCGTGAGCAGTACTTC.

This chain joins TRBV19 and TRBJ1-1; D is unclear. The V gene's germline CDR1 is LNHDA and CDR2 SQIVND (reference sequence). The CDR3 totals 14 residues. The germline V and J ends were trimmed by 6 bases and 3 bases, with 14 bases remaining between them. CDR3 nucleotides: TGTGCCAGTAGCCTAACGTTGGGTGACACTGAAGCTTTCTTT. Amino acid sequence: CASSLTLGDTEAFF.

This clonotype came up many times. The chain couples TRBV5-1 to TRBJ2-3, with D perhaps assigned TRBD1 or TRBD2 (5 bases each). The ends were cut back, 2 bases at V and 0 bases at J, with 10 bases in the middle. Germline-derived CDR1 and CDR2 are SGHRS and YFSETQ. The CDR3 sequence is 15 residues long. The CDR3 DNA reads TGCGCCAGCAGCTTAGCAGGGAGAAGCACAGATACGCAGTATTTT. Protein: CASSLAGRSTDTQYF.

Ten or more counts support this clonotype. The chain combines TRBV5-1 with TRBJ2-3; unclear D gene. V gave up 5 bases and J gave up 4 bases, with 17 bases separating them. The germline CDR1 and CDR2 sequences are SGHRS and YFSETQ. CDR3 length: 15 residues. The CDR3 protein is CASRNQEHTADTQYF. Written as DNA, the CDR3 is TGCGCCAGCAGAAACCAAGAACACACGGCAGATACGCAGTATTTT.

The chain carries TRBV20-1 and TRBJ1-5; D ambiguous. There are 16 residues in the CDR3. CDR1 and CDR2 from the germline V gene are DFQATT and SNEGSKA (reference sequence). Between the trimmed V and J ends, which lost 3 bases and 0 bases, there was a span of 15 bases. The CDR3 protein is CSASRLRADSNQPQHF. The CDR3 nucleotides are TGCAGTGCTAGTCGGTTGAGGGCGGATAGCAATCAGCCCCAGCATTTT.

In this sample, this clonotype turned up a few times. Since a much larger clone is just one base distant, this may be a read error. The chain carries TRBV5-1 and TRBJ1-1; no definite D call. The CDR3 covers 14 residues. Trimming took 1 base from V and 3 from J, leaving 10 bases between them. Per germline, CDR1 SGHRS and CDR2 YFSETQ. The CDR3 here is CASSLRRRDTEAFF. CDR3 nucleotide sequence: TGCGCCAGCAGCTTGCGACGGAGGGACACTGAAGCTTTCTTT.

Ten or more counts support this clonotype. This chain joins TRBV2 and TRBJ2-5, with a tentative D call TRBD2 (6 bases). Deletions cut 8 bases from V and 3 bases from J, with 13 bases between. The V gene's germline CDR1 is SNHLY and CDR2 FYNNEI. CDR3 size: 13 residues. The chain's CDR3 is CASQLLAKETQYF. For the CDR3, the DNA is TGTGCCAGCCAACTACTAGCCAAAGAGACCCAGTACTTC.

CDR3 residues: CASIPNSLAKRNEQFF. DNA of the CDR3: TGTGCCAGTATCCCGAACAGCCTCGCAAAACGAAATGAGCAGTTCTTC. The rearrangement uses TRBV19 and TRBJ2-1; D gene ambiguous. This CDR3 comprises 16 residues. Germline assignment: CDR1 LNHDA and CDR2 SQIVND (reference sequence). Trimming removed 7 bases from V and 7 bases from J, with 23 bases in between.

This clonotype was recorded many times. V gene TRBV19 combines with J gene TRBJ1-1; maybe TRBD1 (6 bases). Trimming removed 2 bases at V and 1 base at J, with 8 bases between. Germline V gives CDR1 LNHDA, CDR2 SQIVND (reference sequence). This CDR3 region has 14 residues. The CDR3: CASSITGSNTEAFF. The CDR3 DNA sequence: TGTGCCAGTAGTATAACAGGGTCGAACACTGAAGCTTTCTTT.

The table lists this clonotype with many counts. The chain uses TRBV5-1 and TRBJ2-3; no firm D call. This CDR3 spans 16 amino acids. Trimming took 0 bases from V and 1 from J, leaving 12 bases between them. Germline V lookup: CDR1 SGHRS, CDR2 YFSETQ. The DNA of the CDR3 is TGCGCCAGCAGCTTGGAAGGGCGGAGCGGCACAGATACGCAGTATTTT. It specifies CASSLEGRSGTDTQYF.

In its sample, this clonotype was seen many times. This chain uses TRBV11-1 with TRBJ2-7, with TRBD1 identical over 8 bases. Germline CDR1 is SGHAT and CDR2 is FQDESV (reference sequence). The CDR3 runs 12 residues. J lost 5 bases, V lost 5 bases, and 2 bases had no gene match. This CDR3 is CASSTDRDEQYF. CDR3 in DNA: TGTGCCAGCAGCACGGACAGGGACGAGCAGTACTTC. The full variable domain, its missing parts supplied by reference TRBV11-1 and TRBJ2-7, is EAEVAQSPRYKITEKSQAVAFWCDPISGHATLYWYRQILGQGPELLVQFQDESVVDDSQLPKDRFSAERLKGVDSTLKIQPAELGDSAMYLCASSTDRDEQYFGPGTRLTVT.